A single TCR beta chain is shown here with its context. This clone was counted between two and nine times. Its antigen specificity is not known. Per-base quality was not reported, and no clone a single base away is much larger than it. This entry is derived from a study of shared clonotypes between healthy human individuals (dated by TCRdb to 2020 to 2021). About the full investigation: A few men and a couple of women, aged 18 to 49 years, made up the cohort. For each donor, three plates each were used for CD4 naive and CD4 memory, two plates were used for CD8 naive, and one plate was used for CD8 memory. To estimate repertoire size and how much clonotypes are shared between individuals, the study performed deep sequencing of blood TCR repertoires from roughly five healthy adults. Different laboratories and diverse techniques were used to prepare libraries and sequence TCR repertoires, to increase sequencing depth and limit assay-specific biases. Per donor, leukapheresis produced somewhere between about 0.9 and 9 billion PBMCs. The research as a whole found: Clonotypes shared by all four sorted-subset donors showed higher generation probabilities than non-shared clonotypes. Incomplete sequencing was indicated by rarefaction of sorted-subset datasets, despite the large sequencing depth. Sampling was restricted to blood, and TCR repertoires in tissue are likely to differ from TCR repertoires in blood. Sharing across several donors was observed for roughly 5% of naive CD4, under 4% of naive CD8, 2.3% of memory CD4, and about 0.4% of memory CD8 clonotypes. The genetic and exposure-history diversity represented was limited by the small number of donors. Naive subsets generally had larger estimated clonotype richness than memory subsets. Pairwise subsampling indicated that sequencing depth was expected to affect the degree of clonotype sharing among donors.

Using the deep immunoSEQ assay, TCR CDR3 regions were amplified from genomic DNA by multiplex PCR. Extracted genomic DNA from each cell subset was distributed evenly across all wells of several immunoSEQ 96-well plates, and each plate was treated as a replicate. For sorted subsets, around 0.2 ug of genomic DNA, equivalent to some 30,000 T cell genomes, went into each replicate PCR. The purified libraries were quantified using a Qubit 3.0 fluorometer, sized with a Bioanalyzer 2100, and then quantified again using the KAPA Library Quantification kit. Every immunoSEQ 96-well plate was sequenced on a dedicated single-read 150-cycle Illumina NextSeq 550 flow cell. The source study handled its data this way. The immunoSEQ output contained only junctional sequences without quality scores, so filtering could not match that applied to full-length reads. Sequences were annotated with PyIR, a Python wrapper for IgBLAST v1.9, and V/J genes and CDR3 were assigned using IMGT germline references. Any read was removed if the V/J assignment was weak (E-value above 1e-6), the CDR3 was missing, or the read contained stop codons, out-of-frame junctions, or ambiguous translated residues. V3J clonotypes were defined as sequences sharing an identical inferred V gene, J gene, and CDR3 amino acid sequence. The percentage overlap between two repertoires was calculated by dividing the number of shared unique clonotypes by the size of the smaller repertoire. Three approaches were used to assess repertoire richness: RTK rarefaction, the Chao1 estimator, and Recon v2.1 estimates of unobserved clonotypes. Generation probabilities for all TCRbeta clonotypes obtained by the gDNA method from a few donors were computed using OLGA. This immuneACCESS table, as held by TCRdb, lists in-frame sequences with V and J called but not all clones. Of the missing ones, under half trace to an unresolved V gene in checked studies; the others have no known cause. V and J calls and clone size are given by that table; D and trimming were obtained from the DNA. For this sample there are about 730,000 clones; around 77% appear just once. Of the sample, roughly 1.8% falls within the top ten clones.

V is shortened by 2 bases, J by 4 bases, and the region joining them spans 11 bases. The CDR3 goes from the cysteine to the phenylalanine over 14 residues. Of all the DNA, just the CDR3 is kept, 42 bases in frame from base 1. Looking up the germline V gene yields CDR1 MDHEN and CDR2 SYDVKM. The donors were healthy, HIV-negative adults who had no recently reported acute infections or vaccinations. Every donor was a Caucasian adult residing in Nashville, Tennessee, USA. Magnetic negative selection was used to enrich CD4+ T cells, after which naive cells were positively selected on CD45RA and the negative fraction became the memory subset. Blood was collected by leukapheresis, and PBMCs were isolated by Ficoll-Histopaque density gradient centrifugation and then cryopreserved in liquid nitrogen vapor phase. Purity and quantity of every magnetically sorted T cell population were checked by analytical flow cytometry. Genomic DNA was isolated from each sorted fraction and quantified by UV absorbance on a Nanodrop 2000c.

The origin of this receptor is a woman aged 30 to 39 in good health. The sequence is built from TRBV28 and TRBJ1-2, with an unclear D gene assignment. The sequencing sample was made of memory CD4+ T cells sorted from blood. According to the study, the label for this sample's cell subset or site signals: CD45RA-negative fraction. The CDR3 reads CASSLTSAIYGYTF. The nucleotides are TGTGCCAGCAGTTTAACTAGTGCAATCTATGGCTACACCTTC.